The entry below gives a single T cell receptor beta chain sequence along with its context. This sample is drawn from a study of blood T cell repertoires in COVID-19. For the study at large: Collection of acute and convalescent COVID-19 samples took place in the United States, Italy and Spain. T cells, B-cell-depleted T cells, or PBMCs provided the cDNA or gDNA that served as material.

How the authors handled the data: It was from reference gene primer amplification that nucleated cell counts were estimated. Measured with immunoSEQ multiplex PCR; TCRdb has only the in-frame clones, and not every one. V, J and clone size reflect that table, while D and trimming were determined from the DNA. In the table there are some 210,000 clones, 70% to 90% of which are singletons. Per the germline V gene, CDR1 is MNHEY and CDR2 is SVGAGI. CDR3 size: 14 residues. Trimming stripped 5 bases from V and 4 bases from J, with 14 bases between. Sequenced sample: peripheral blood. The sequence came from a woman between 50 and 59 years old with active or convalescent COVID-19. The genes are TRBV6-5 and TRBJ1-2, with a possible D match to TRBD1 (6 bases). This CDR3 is CASSTQTGVYGYTF. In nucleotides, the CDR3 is TGTGCCAGCAGTACACAGACAGGCGTCTATGGCTACACCTTC.